This TCR beta chain was profiled in a study of T-cell reconstitution after alpha-beta-depleted transplantation in children (TCRdb year 2016). Looking at the study overall: Using TCR repertoire profiling, the study quantitatively followed how T-cell immune reconstitution unfolded in children after TCRalphabeta/CD19-depleted allogeneic hematopoietic cell transplantation.

Remarks on this clonotype: Its antigen is not yet known. The record has no base qualities; no much larger clone is one base away.

What this sample's treatment or condition label stands for: allogeneic hematopoietic cell transplantation with graft depleted of TCRalphabeta T cells and CD19 B cells. The children who served as transplant recipients had been given grafts of TCRalphabeta/CD19-depleted allogeneic hematopoietic cells. For this chain, trimming is 3 bases at the V end and 5 bases at the J end, and the number of junction bases without a gene match is 4. The CDR3 contains 15 residues, cysteine and phenylalanine counted. Only the CDR3 DNA is retained, 45 bases long and in frame from the first base. Via the germline V gene (reference sequence), CDR1 is DFQATT and CDR2 SNEGSKA. Overall study outcomes, separate from this receptor: In some patients, the high TCRbeta diversity seen at day 60 was put down to recipient T cells and intrathymic progenitors that had survived conditioning. Over subsequent months, a decline in hyperexpanded clone frequencies was noted, and after one year, T-cell counts and TCRbeta diversity were mostly ascribed to newly produced T cells. About two months after transplant, the apparently early recovery of alphabetaT-cell counts reportedly depended on just several hundred clones that had expanded rapidly and came from non-depleted graft cells.

Library preparation used PCR. Sequencing was performed on an Illumina HiSeq 2500. Molecular barcoding was employed in the preparation of TCR libraries, with unique molecular identifiers being used to normalize TCRbeta repertoire quantification. TCRdb's own reprocessing of the public reads used fastp at Q25 and MiXCR and kept productive beta chains. Every entry covers one CDR3 protein and lists the most common genes and DNA from its rows. The sample profile shows hundreds of thousands of distinct CDR3 sequences; 11% of them were found once. The top ten clones comprise roughly 27% of the sample. The sequence links TRBV20-1 to TRBJ2-1, with 13 junctional bases fitting TRBD2. This receptor was taken from a child in the first two years of life with acute myeloid leukemia, due to receive a stem cell transplant. Sequenced material: PBMCs, taken before TCRalphabeta/CD19-depleted stem cell transplant. The CDR3 corresponds to CSARRLAGGNNEQFF. The DNA is TGCAGTGCTAGGAGACTAGCGGGAGGAAACAATGAGCAGTTCTTC.